This paragraph reports one TCR beta chain. This sample stems from a study of blood T cell repertoires in COVID-19. Study-level information: The United States, Italy and Spain were the sources of the acute and convalescent COVID-19 samples. T cells, B-cell-depleted T cells, or PBMCs supplied cDNA or gDNA.

The V end was cut by 5 bases, the J end by 7 bases, with 15 bases between. Per the germline V gene, CDR1 is MNHNY and CDR2 is SVGAGI (reference sequence). CDR3 length equals 14 residues. Original processing notes: By means of reference gene primer amplification, nucleated cell counts were estimated. Sequencing was performed with immunoSEQ multiplex PCR; in TCRdb, only in-frame clones are kept and a portion is missing. V and J calls and clone size follow that table, whereas D and trimming were derived from the DNA. Of approximately 150,000 clones in the sample, 85% to 90% were seen once. This chain uses TRBV6-6 with TRBJ2-1; perhaps TRBD1 as D (6 bases). This receptor was taken from a woman between 55 and 75 years old with acute or convalescent COVID-19. The specimen was peripheral blood. In nucleotides, the CDR3 is TGTGCCAGCAGTCAAACAGGGAAAAAAAATGAGCAGTTCTTC. Translation: CASSQTGKKNEQFF.